The TCR beta chain described here comes from a study of T cells expressing NK-cell markers. Germline assignment: CDR1 LNHNV and CDR2 YYDKDF (reference sequence). The CDR3 loop spans 14 amino acids. It was by 5'RACE template switching with UMIs that TCR beta cDNA was made. TCRdb reprocessed the 5' RACE reads, keeping one entry per CDR3 protein, no DNA. The sample's table shows about 160,000 distinct CDR3 sequences. J is TRBJ1-1 and V is TRBV15; the D gene TCRdb calls, TRBD1, cannot be checked with no DNA. The sequenced sample consisted of blood T cells: a sorted CD56 or NKG2C T cell subset, CD4+ or CD8+ T cells, or bulk PBMC T cells (not recorded which). This receptor was identified in a woman aged 18 to 75 in good health. The CDR3 loop is CATSRGGVMTEAFF.